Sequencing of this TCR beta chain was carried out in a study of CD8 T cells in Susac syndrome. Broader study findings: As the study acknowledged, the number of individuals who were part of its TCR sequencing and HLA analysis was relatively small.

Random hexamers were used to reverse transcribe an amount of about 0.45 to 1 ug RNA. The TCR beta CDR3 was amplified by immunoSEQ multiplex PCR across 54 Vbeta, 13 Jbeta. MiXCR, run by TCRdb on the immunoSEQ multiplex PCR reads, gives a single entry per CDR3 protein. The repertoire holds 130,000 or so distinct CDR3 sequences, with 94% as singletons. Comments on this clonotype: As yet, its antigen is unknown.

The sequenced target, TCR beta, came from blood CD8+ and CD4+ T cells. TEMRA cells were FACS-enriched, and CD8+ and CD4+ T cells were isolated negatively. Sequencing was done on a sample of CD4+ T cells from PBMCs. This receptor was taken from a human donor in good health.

CDR3 loop: CSAIIPYGYTF. The CDR3 DNA is TGCAGTGCTATCATCCCCTATGGCTACACCTTC. The J gene is TRBJ1-2, the V gene TRBV20-1; D unresolved. V was shortened by 4 bases and J by 4 bases, with 7 bases between the two germline ends. CDR3 length: 11 amino acids. Germline lookup yields CDR1 DFQATT and CDR2 SNEGSKA (reference sequence).